The 9 T cell receptor beta chains in this list originate from one sample, sequenced in a study of T-cell reconstitution after alpha-beta-depleted transplantation in children. The TCRbeta library incorporated unique molecular identifiers. TCRdb reanalysed the PCR reads using MiXCR and keeps one entry per CDR3 protein. The table has around 380,000 distinct CDR3 sequences, under 13% seen once; the top ten hold 4.5% to 7%. Specimen: PBMCs from the stem cell graft donor, collected from the stem cell graft. Receptors originate from a human donor who donated a stem cell graft to a child with acute myeloid leukemia.

This clonotype occurred a few times. V is TRBV10-3 and J is TRBJ2-7, with D unresolved. Germline CDR1 reads ENHRY; CDR2 reads SYGVKD. The CDR3 totals 13 residues. Trimming shortened V by 7 bases and J by 0 bases, and 10 bases separated the two germline ends. The CDR3 nucleotides read TGTGCCATCAAAAGCACGGACTCCTACGAGCAGTACGTC. This encodes CAIKSTDSYEQYV.

This clonotype occurred a few times. The V gene is TRBV20-1, the J gene TRBJ2-5, with 11 bases fitting TRBD2. Trimming removed 1 base from V and 4 bases from J; junction bases left unmatched: 5. The length of the CDR3 is 15 residues. The germline gives CDR1 DFQATT, CDR2 SNEGSKA (reference sequence). The CDR3 spells CSARALAGGVETQYF. CDR3 coding DNA: TGCAGTGCTAGAGCGCTAGCGGGGGGCGTAGAGACCCAGTACTTC.

This clonotype has more than one count but fewer than ten. The chain joins TRBV20-1 to TRBJ2-1, with 7 bases fitting TRBD2. V shed 0 bases, J shed 4 bases, and the junction held 6 bases outside the gene matches. The CDR3 loop spans 15 amino acids. CDR1 DFQATT and CDR2 SNEGSKA come from the germline V gene (reference sequence). The DNA of the CDR3 is TGCAGTGCTAGAGAAACGGGACTACCTTACAATGAGCAGTTCTTC. It codes for CSARETGLPYNEQFF.

The CDR3 loop reads CASSLATTGEGYNEQFF. The CDR3 bases are TGCGCCAGCAGCTTGGCGACGACAGGGGAGGGCTACAATGAGCAGTTCTTC. This chain uses TRBV5-1 with TRBJ2-1, with a possible D match to TRBD1 (8 bases). This CDR3 has 17 residues. Germline V gene sequence: CDR1 SGHRS, CDR2 YFSETQ. V lost 0 bases and J lost 3, with 16 bases in between.

This clonotype was picked up a small number of times. The chain joins TRBV6-1 to TRBJ2-7; 8 bases line up with TRBD1. Germline loops: CDR1 MNHNS, CDR2 SASEGT. The V gene end was trimmed by 11 bases and the J gene end by 0 bases; junction bases not matched to a gene: 12. The CDR3 spans 15 residues. The CDR3 DNA follows: TGTGCCGGCAAAGACGGGACAGGACCCTCCTACGAGCAGTACTTC. Translated, it gives CAGKDGTGPSYEQYF.

In its sample, this clonotype was seen many times. The chain has TRBV9 and TRBJ2-2, with no clear D. From germline, CDR1 is SGDLS and CDR2 YYNGEE. The CDR3 runs to 13 residues. Trimming took 1 base from V and 4 from J, leaving 5 bases between them. The CDR3 reads CASSVSGTGELFF. CDR3 DNA: TGTGCCAGCAGCGTATCGGGCACCGGGGAGCTGTTTTTT.

This clonotype was seen ten or more times. The chain employs TRBV20-1 and TRBJ2-1; 7 bases map to TRBD2. CDR1 is DFQATT and CDR2 is SNEGSKA in the germline V gene (reference sequence). The V segment lost 2 bases and the J segment 6 bases; nucleotides outside the gene matches: 7. The CDR3 totals 14 residues. DNA for the CDR3: TGCAGTGCTAGACAGGGAGGGTGGGTCAATGAGCAGTTCTTC. Amino acid sequence: CSARQGGWVNEQFF.

This clonotype has only a few counts. The chain combines TRBV7-2 with TRBJ1-1; 8 bases agree with TRBD1. With V trimmed by 2 bases and J by 5 bases, 7 bases remained unmatched. The CDR3 is 15 residues long. The V gene's germline CDR1 is SGHTA and CDR2 FQGNSA. CDR3 DNA sequence: TGTGCCAGCAGCTTAAACAGGGGGTATTATACTGAAGCTTTCTTT. Its protein is CASSLNRGYYTEAFF. Full variable domain (remainder filled in from reference TRBV7-2 and TRBJ1-1): GAGVSQSPSNKVTEKGKDVELRCDPISGHTALYWYRQSLGQGLEFLIYFQGNSAPDKSGLPSDRFSAERTGGSVSTLTIQRTQQEDSAVYLCASSLNRGYYTEAFFGQGTRLTVV.

This clonotype was seen many times. The rearrangement links TRBV15 to TRBJ2-5; D possibly matches TRBD1 or TRBD2 (5 bases each). This CDR3 region has 13 residues. Germline loops: CDR1 LNHNV, CDR2 YYDKDF (reference sequence). V was shortened by 5 bases and J by 5 bases, with 12 bases between the two germline ends. CDR3 sequence: CATSRIGEETQYF. The DNA for the CDR3 is TGTGCCACCAGCCGTATAGGGGAGGAGACCCAGTACTTC.